Each of the 6 T cell receptor beta chains below was sequenced from the same sample in a study of blood T cell repertoires in COVID-19. Method: immunoSEQ multiplex PCR; TCRdb's copy keeps in-frame clones and lacks some. The sample has approximately 44,000 clones, approximately 90% seen once. Input material: peripheral blood. The receptors were gathered from a middle-aged man with COVID-19, enrolled during active disease.

This clone was picked up one time. The chain links TRBV6-1 to TRBJ1-2, with TRBD1 as a possible D gene (6 bases). Trimming took off 2 bases at V and 7 bases at J, with 11 bases between the two ends. The CDR3 runs 13 residues. Germline V gene data show CDR1 as MNHNS and CDR2 as SASEGT. The CDR3: CASSEQGTTGYTF. CDR3 sequence (DNA): TGTGCCAGCAGTGAACAGGGGACCACTGGCTACACCTTC.

The J gene is TRBJ1-2, the V gene TRBV19; 8 bases fit TRBD1. Looked up from germline, CDR1 is LNHDA and CDR2 is SQIVND (reference sequence). The CDR3 sequence is 14 residues long. Trimming took 4 bases from V and 1 from J; bases not matched to a gene: 2. The CDR3, as DNA: TGTGCCAGTAGTACGACAGGGGTTAACTATGGCTACACCTTC. This encodes CASSTTGVNYGYTF.

The CDR3 DNA follows: TGCGCCAGCAGCCCTCTATTGGAGACCGCTGAAGCTTTCTTT. The encoded protein is CASSPLLETAEAFF. The chain employs TRBV5-1 and TRBJ1-1; D gene unclear. Germline V gives CDR1 SGHRS, CDR2 YFSETQ. The V end was cut by 4 bases, the J end by 6 bases, with 16 bases between. The CDR3 has 14 amino acids.

The rearrangement joins TRBV2 to TRBJ2-4, with 8 bases aligning to TRBD1. V gave up 8 bases and J gave up 6 bases; unmatched junction bases: 9. The germline V gene encodes CDR1 SNHLY and CDR2 FYNNEI. The length of the CDR3 is 14 residues. Here the CDR3 DNA reads TGTGCCAGCGGGGCTGACAGGGGAGTAAACATTCAGTACTTC. Its protein product is CASGADRGVNIQYF.

The genes are TRBV29-1 and TRBJ1-2, with a tentative D call TRBD1 (6 bases). Germline lookup yields CDR1 SQVTM and CDR2 ANQGSEA. V lost 3 bases and J lost 3, with 11 bases in between. This CDR3 has 13 amino acids. This CDR3 is CSVDKGGDYGYTF. The CDR3 nucleotides are TGCAGCGTTGATAAAGGGGGTGACTATGGCTACACCTTC.

The chain employs TRBV14 and TRBJ2-7; the match to TRBD1 covers 8 bases. The CDR3 spans 15 residues. The V and J ends lost 1 base and 5 bases, in that order; junction bases with no gene match: 7. Germline V gene sequence: CDR1 SGHDN, CDR2 FVKESK. Here the CDR3 DNA reads TGTGCCAGCAGCCAAGGGACAGGGTCCTTCCACGAGCAGTACTTC. It translates to CASSQGTGSFHEQYF.